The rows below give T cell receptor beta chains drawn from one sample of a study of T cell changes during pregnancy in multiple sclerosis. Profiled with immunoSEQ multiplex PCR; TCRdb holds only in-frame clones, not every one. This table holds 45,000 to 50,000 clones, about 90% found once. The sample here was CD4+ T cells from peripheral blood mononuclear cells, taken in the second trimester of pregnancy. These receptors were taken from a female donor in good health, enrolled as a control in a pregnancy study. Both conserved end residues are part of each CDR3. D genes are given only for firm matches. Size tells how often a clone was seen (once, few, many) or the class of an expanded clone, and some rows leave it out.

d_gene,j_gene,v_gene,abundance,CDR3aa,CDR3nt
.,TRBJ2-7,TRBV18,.,CASSSTDYEQYF,TGTGCCAGCTCATCGACAGACTACGAGCAGTACTTC
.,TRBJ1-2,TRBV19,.,CASRVPGITNYGYTF,TGTGCCAGTCGGGTCCCAGGGATAACTAACTATGGCTACACCTTC
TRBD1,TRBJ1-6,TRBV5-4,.,CASSAYRGDNSPLHF,TGTGCCAGCAGCGCCTACAGGGGGGATAATTCACCCCTCCACTTT
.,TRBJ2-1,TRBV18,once,CASSLSQGEQFF,TGTGCCAGCTCACTTTCTCAGGGTGAGCAGTTCTTC
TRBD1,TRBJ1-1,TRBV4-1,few,CASSLWTGGSGTEAFF,TGCGCCAGCAGCCTTTGGACAGGGGGCTCTGGCACTGAAGCTTTCTTT
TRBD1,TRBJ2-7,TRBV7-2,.,CASGDRGSSGDSYEQYF,TGTGCCAGCGGGGACAGGGGGTCTAGCGGGGACTCCTACGAGCAGTACTTC
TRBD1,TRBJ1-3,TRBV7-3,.,CASSRIGTASGNTIYF,TGTGCCAGCAGCCGGATAGGGACAGCCTCTGGAAACACCATATATTTT
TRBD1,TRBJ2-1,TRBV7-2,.,CASANRDRRYNEQFF,TGTGCCAGCGCCAACCGGGACAGAAGATACAATGAGCAGTTCTTC
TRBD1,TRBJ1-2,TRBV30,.,CAWSNRGTGYGYTF,TGTGCCTGGAGTAATAGGGGGACAGGCTATGGCTACACCTTC
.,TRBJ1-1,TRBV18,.,CASSPARTEAFF,TGTGCCAGCTCACCAGCGAGGACTGAAGCTTTCTTT
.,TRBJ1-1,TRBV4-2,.,CASSPETVRFNRVNTEAFF,TGTGCCAGCAGCCCCGAGACGGTCCGTTTTAACAGGGTGAACACTGAAGCTTTCTTT
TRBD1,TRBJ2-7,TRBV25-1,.,CASSELRTGNSYEQYF,TGTGCCAGCAGTGAATTGCGGACAGGGAATTCCTACGAGCAGTACTTC
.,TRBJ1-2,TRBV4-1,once,CASSQPSYGDYGYTF,TGCGCCAGCAGCCAACCGTCGTACGGGGACTATGGCTACACCTTC
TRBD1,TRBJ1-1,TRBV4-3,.,CASSQLPGGNTEAFF,TGCGCCAGCAGCCAACTCCCAGGGGGGAACACTGAAGCTTTCTTT
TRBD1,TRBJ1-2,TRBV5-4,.,CASSIRQGNYGYTF,TGTGCCAGCAGCATACGACAGGGAAACTATGGCTACACCTTC
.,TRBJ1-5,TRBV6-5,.,CASSSGTHQPQHF,TGTGCCAGCAGTTCAGGTACGCATCAGCCCCAGCATTTT
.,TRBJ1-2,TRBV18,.,CASSPRDNDGYTF,TGTGCCAGCTCACCAAGGGACAACGATGGCTACACCTTC
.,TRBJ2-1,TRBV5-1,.,CASRVYNSYNEQFF,TGCGCCAGCAGAGTGTACAACTCCTACAATGAGCAGTTCTTC
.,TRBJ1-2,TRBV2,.,CASSPSGNYGYTF,TGTGCCAGCAGCCCTTCAGGGAACTATGGCTACACCTTC
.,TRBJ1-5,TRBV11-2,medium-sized,CASSLGGGQPQHF,TGTGCCAGCAGCTTGGGGGGAGGGCAGCCCCAGCATTTT
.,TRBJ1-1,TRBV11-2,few,CASSLDRAGTQAFF,TGTGCCAGCAGCTTAGATCGCGCGGGAACTCAAGCTTTCTTT
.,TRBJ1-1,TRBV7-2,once,CASTFRRGLTEAFF,TGTGCCAGCACCTTTAGACGGGGACTCACTGAAGCTTTCTTT
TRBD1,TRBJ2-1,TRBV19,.,CASSIGTGETNEQFF,TGTGCCAGTAGCATAGGGACAGGGGAGACGAATGAGCAGTTCTTC
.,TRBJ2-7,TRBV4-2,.,CASSQGPEPAYEQYF,TGTGCCAGCAGCCAAGGCCCCGAACCGGCCTACGAGCAGTACTTC
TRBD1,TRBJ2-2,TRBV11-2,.,CASSPRDSSNTGELFF,TGTGCCAGCAGCCCTCGGGACAGCTCGAACACCGGGGAGCTGTTTTTT
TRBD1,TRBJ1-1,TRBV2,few,CASSIGGGEAFF,TGTGCCAGCAGTATAGGGGGCGGTGAAGCTTTCTTT
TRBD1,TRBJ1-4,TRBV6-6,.,CAVGQPFFNEKLFF,TGTGCCGTGGGACAGCCCTTTTTTAATGAAAAACTGTTTTTT
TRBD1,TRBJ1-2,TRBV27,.,CASSLSWDRAGYGYTF,TGTGCCAGCAGTTTATCGTGGGACAGGGCGGGATATGGCTACACCTTC
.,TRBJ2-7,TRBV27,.,CASASPLGLNGQYF,TGTGCCAGCGCCTCCCCCCTGGGGCTCAATGGGCAGTACTTC
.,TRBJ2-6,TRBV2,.,CASRGGTSGANVLTF,TGTGCCAGCAGAGGGGGTACGTCTGGGGCCAACGTCCTGACTTTC
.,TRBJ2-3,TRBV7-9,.,CASSLAGSTGRTDTQYF,TGTGCCAGCAGCTTAGCCGGTTCCACAGGGCGGACAGATACGCAGTATTTT
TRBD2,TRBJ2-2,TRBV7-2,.,CASSSPGTRYTGELFF,TGTGCCAGCAGCTCGCCCGGGACTAGATATACCGGGGAGCTGTTTTTT
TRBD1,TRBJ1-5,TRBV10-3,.,CAISQRDRGDQPQHF,TGTGCCATCAGTCAGAGGGACAGGGGGGATCAGCCCCAGCATTTT
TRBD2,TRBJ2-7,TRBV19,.,CASTTQRGYEQYF,TGTGCCAGTACCACTCAGCGGGGCTACGAGCAGTACTTC
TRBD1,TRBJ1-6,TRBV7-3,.,CASSLTARGTSPLHF,TGTGCCAGCAGCTTAACGGCCAGGGGGACTTCACCCCTCCACTTT